The clone carrying this T cell receptor (beta chain) turned up a few times. As yet, its antigen is unknown. TCRdb re-derived calls from the RACE reads in MiXCR, one entry per CDR3 protein. The repertoire holds 100,000 or so distinct CDR3 sequences, with approximately 10% as singletons. Time point of the sample: patch test 2, 6 weeks after DPC sensitization. This sample's treatment: therapeutic diphenylcyclopropenone sensitization with weekly scalp DPC. The data belong to a study of human T cells and chemical hapten exposure. Findings and limits, study-wide: In comparison with controls, expanded TCRs gave rise to a significantly larger number of large CDR3 similarity clusters.

The CDR3 covers 15 residues. Trimming cost V 3 bases and J 10 bases, with 18 bases left between them. In germline, CDR1 is KGHDR, CDR2 SFDVKD. The sequence was obtained from a man in his forties or fifties with alopecia areata. Some clones in this sample may be carry-over from other donors' samples. The input for sequencing was whole blood, taken in connection with sensitization to the hapten diphenylcyclopropenone (DPC). This chain joins TRBV24-1 and TRBJ2-1; D may be TRBD2 (5 bases). CDR3 residues: CATSDTLDGNREQFF. The DNA of the CDR3 is TGTGCCACCAGTGATACGCTAGACGGGAATAGGGAGCAGTTCTTC.